This T cell receptor beta chain was captured by sequencing in a study of T cells after yellow fever vaccination (dated by TCRdb to between 2017 and 2020). For context, the study as a whole: Libraries from fractions with low cell numbers were prepared with the SMART-Seq v4 Ultra Low Input RNA kit. Bulk TCR alpha and beta repertoires were sequenced longitudinally to track T-cell clones before and after primary and booster YFV17D yellow fever vaccination. The cohort comprised two healthy male donors, one aged 18 to 29 and one aged 30 to 40 years. Bulk PBMC replicates and cell subsets were isolated from blood drawn at multiple timepoints before and after both primary and secondary immunization.

Here is what the overall study found, with its caveats: The secondary T-cell response was weaker than the primary response but faster, peaking on day 5 instead of day 15. Computational filtering was required because FACS-sorted repertoires could contain abundant contaminating clonotypes from the bulk population. A small share of clonotypes occurred in both CD4 and CD8 compartments, likely arising from convergent recombination. Most clones expanded after primary vaccination were re-detected after the booster (96% of CD4 and approximately 89% of CD8), suggesting broad memory maintenance. The study included only a couple of donors, which limits how far the findings can be generalized.

Spanning cysteine to phenylalanine, the CDR3 consists of 15 amino acids. Only CDR3 DNA remains: 45 bases, in frame from the first base. CDR1 is given as SGHDT and CDR2 as YYEEEE, both from the germline V gene. V sheds 3 bases and J sheds 2 bases, leaving 14 bases between their ends. This clonotype has at least ten counts. What this receptor recognizes is not known. Base-call qualities are not available, and no considerably larger clone is one nucleotide away. The treatment or condition label, as the study defines it: live attenuated yellow fever vaccine strain. A standard Ficoll-Paque protocol was used to isolate PBMCs from peripheral blood. Dynabeads CD4 and CD8 positive selection kits were used to isolate the CD4 and CD8 T-cell fractions. RNA was extracted with TriZol from bulk PBMCs, CD4 and CD8 fractions, and dextramer-positive and dextramer-negative fractions. TCR cDNA was made using 5'RACE template switching, a step that added a universal primer site and unique molecular identifiers. cDNA synthesis was primed from both the TCR alpha and TCR beta constant segments. Library amplification involved two PCR steps, and the second step added sample barcodes and sequencing adapters. Sequencing of libraries was performed on Illumina HiSeq 2500 (2x100 bp) or NovaSeq (2x150 bp). The study's own analysis went as follows. MIGEC was used to demultiplex reads and collapse the reads into UMI consensus sequences, and MiXCR was used for V(D)J alignment. Using edgeR on replicate PBMC samples, clonotypes were called vaccine-responding if FDR was below 0.01 and the log2 fold change was above 5 up to day 15. CD4 or CD8 identity was assigned to each bulk clonotype according to whether the clonotype was present at higher abundance in the sequenced CD4 repertoire or the sequenced CD8 repertoire. The public reads were reprocessed in TCRdb via fastp at Q25 and MiXCR, keeping in-frame beta chains. Rows are unified per CDR3 protein, each entry keeping the most common DNA and genes. The authors' filters were not applied to this entry. Within this sample are approximately 250,000 distinct CDR3 sequences, with about 7% of them counted one time only. The top ten clonotypes cover about 1% of the sample.

This receptor was identified in a man younger than 45 who received the YFV17D yellow fever vaccine. The material sequenced was CD4+ T cells sorted from PBMCs, taken on the day of the yellow fever booster vaccination. In this chain, TRBV5-6 is recombined with TRBJ2-5; perhaps TRBD1 is the D gene, with 6 bases matching. The DNA sequence is given as TGTGCCAGCAGCTGGGGACCAGGGGTACAAGAGACCCAGTACTTC. Its protein is CASSWGPGVQETQYF.